The clone carrying this TCR beta chain appeared a single time. What it binds is not known. Germline CDR1 is DFQATT and CDR2 is SNEGSKA (reference sequence). V was trimmed by 6 bases and J by 11 bases, leaving 16 bases between them. The CDR3 spans 11 residues. The data stem from a study of shared clonotypes between healthy human individuals. Study conclusions and caveats: Collection of samples was limited to blood; tissue repertoires likely differ.

The repertoire was sequenced with immunoSEQ multiplex PCR; TCRdb's copy has only in-frame clones and lacks some. This table holds about 1.5 million clones, approximately 98% found once. Sequenced: naive CD4+ T cells sorted from blood. Subset described: CD45RA+ positively selected. The clonotype was recovered from a man younger than 45 in good health. The V and J genes are TRBV20-1 and TRBJ1-1; weak D call: TRBD1 (5 bases). CDR3 sequence: CSAATGEGAFF. CDR3 in DNA: TGCAGTGCGGCAACGGGGGAGGGGGCTTTCTTT.